Following are 25 T cell receptor beta chains from one sample sequenced in a study of OX40 agonist ivuxolimab in advanced cancers. TCRdb keeps only in-frame clones here, not all; method: immunoSEQ multiplex PCR. The sample carries 55,000 to 70,000 clones, about 94% recorded once. Material: CD4+ or CD8+ T cells sorted from blood, obtained in a trial of the OX40 agonist ivuxolimab. Source of these receptors: an adult with an advanced solid tumor such as melanoma, head and neck, liver or kidney cancer.

V usage is TRBV9 and J usage is TRBJ1-2; TRBD1 aligns across 8 bases. Germline V gives CDR1 SGDLS, CDR2 YYNGEE. The ends lost 4 bases at V and 8 bases at J; junction bases unmatched: 16. CDR3 length: 16 residues. The CDR3 nucleotides are TGTGCCAGCAGCCCGGAAGGACAGGGTGAATTTAGGGGCTACACCTTC. Protein sequence: CASSPEGQGEFRGYTF.

This chain joins TRBV7-6 and TRBJ2-7; no clear D gene. Per germline, CDR1 SGHVS and CDR2 FNYEAQ. This CDR3 is 15 amino acids long. Trimming cost V 5 bases and J 0 bases, with 14 bases left between them. Written as DNA, the CDR3 is TGTGCCAGCAGCCCCCCCCCAGACACCTCCTACGAGCAGTACTTC. As protein: CASSPPPDTSYEQYF.

This chain joins TRBV6-6 and TRBJ2-7, with D maybe TRBD1 (5 bases). CDR1 and CDR2 from the germline V gene are MNHNY and SVGAGI (reference sequence). The CDR3 length is 13 residues. V dropped 2 bases and J dropped 6 bases, with 11 bases sitting between them. The CDR3 sequence: CASSYTRVVEQYF. The CDR3 DNA is TGTGCCAGCAGTTACACCAGGGTAGTCGAGCAGTACTTC.

This clone was detected once. V usage is TRBV5-6 and J usage is TRBJ2-1; tentative D call: TRBD2 (6 bases). Germline CDR1 reads SGHDT; CDR2 reads YYEEEE. This CDR3 has 17 residues. V gave up 0 bases and J gave up 1 base, with 14 bases separating them. This CDR3 is CASSLEGGTSSYNEQFF. CDR3 DNA: TGTGCCAGCAGCTTGGAGGGTGGGACTTCTTCCTACAATGAGCAGTTCTTC.

The chain carries TRBV7-9 and TRBJ1-4, with a possible D match to TRBD1 (5 bases). The ends were cut back, 8 bases at V and 6 bases at J, with 16 bases in the middle. This CDR3 has 14 amino acids. Germline loops: CDR1 SEHNR, CDR2 FQNEAQ (reference sequence). CDR3 loop: CASGSGGSDEKLFF. The CDR3 DNA sequence: TGTGCCAGCGGATCCGGGGGAAGCGATGAAAAACTGTTTTTT.

The rearrangement uses TRBV4-2 and TRBJ2-7; 12 bases are shared with TRBD2. J was trimmed by 2 bases and V by 3 bases; bases with no gene match: 5. CDR1 and CDR2 (germline): LGHNA, YNFKEQ. The CDR3 is 16 amino acids. CDR3 region: CASSQGLAGGAYEQYF. The CDR3 region has the DNA TGTGCCAGCAGCCAGGGCCTAGCGGGGGGGGCCTACGAGCAGTACTTC.

The genes are TRBV9 and TRBJ2-7; no firm D call. CDR1 and CDR2 (germline): SGDLS, YYNGEE. V was shortened by 0 bases and J by 7 bases, with 14 bases between the two germline ends. There are 14 residues in the CDR3. The CDR3 DNA is TGTGCCAGCAGCGTAGGGAACGATTGGCGGGAGCAGTACTTC. The encoded protein is CASSVGNDWREQYF.

The chain has TRBV5-3 and TRBJ2-7; the D is unclear. TRBV5-3 counts as an open reading frame of uncertain function. V was trimmed by 0 bases and J by 6 bases, leaving 19 bases between them. The CDR3 covers 16 residues. CDR3 nucleotide sequence: TGTGCCAGAAGCTTGGGGGCGCGGCACGGGCGGAGCGAGCAGTACTTC. Translated: CARSLGARHGRSEQYF.

The gene calls are TRBV7-9 and TRBJ2-2; D remains unclear. The CDR3 has 12 amino acids. V was shortened by 11 bases and J by 4 bases, with 11 bases between the two germline ends. CDR1 is SEHNR, CDR2 FQNEAQ, per germline (reference sequence). Here the CDR3 DNA reads TGTGCCGGAAAGTCGGCCACCGGGGAGCTGTTTTTT. Residues: CAGKSATGELFF. Drawing the rest from reference TRBV7-9 and TRBJ2-2, the complete variable domain is DTGVSQNPRHKITKRGQNVTFRCDPISEHNRLYWYRQTLGQGPEFLTYFQNEAQLEKSRLLSDRFSAERPKGSFSTLEIQRTEQGDSAMYLCAGKSATGELFFGEGSRLTVL.

The chain carries TRBV7-6 and TRBJ2-7; TRBD2 is a possible D gene (5 bases). Germline assignment: CDR1 SGHVS and CDR2 FNYEAQ. CDR3 size: 15 residues. The ends were cut back, 4 bases at V and 3 bases at J, with 16 bases in the middle. CDR3 region: CASSSTETGIYEQYF. The CDR3 DNA reads TGTGCCAGCAGCTCGACGGAGACGGGAATCTACGAGCAGTACTTC.

The chain employs TRBV19 and TRBJ2-7; TRBD1 might be the D (5 bases). Germline V gene sequence: CDR1 LNHDA, CDR2 SQIVND (reference sequence). The CDR3 totals 14 residues. V was pared by 10 bases and J by 2 bases, with 18 bases between. DNA for the CDR3: TGTGCCATGACTCGGGCAGGGATAACCTACGAGCAGTACTTC. It codes for CAMTRAGITYEQYF.

The J gene is TRBJ2-2, the V gene TRBV4-1, with 9 nucleotides matching TRBD1. The CDR3 loop spans 16 amino acids. The germline CDR1 and CDR2 sequences are MGHRA and YSYEKL. V shed 4 bases, J shed 7 bases, and the junction held 10 bases outside the gene matches. The CDR3 here is CASSLYKQGAGGELFF. The CDR3 DNA reads TGCGCCAGCAGCCTATATAAACAGGGGGCGGGCGGGGAGCTGTTTTTT.

The CDR3 loop reads CASNPPAGMNTEAFF. The CDR3 DNA follows: TGTGCCAGCAACCCTCCGGCAGGGATGAACACTGAAGCTTTCTTT. The chain is built from TRBV6-5 and TRBJ1-1; a weak D match, TRBD1 (5 bases). The CDR3 has 15 amino acids. The germline V gene has CDR1 MNHEY and CDR2 SVGAGI. The V and J ends lost 7 bases and 0 bases respectively, with 15 bases between them.

DNA for the CDR3: TGTGCCAGTAGTATAGGTGAAGGGAAGACTTATAGCAATCAGCCCCAGCATTTT. Its translation: CASSIGEGKTYSNQPQHF. The chain uses TRBV19 and TRBJ1-5; no firm D call. Trimming removed 1 base from V and 0 bases from J, with 16 bases in between. The CDR3 spans 18 residues. Germline values: CDR1 LNHDA, CDR2 SQIVND (reference sequence).

The gene calls are TRBV5-6 and TRBJ1-3; TRBD1 is a possible D gene (5 bases). The CDR3 covers 15 residues. Trimming cost V 0 bases and J 4 bases, with 11 bases left between them. From germline, CDR1 is SGHDT and CDR2 YYEEEE. The CDR3 DNA follows: TGTGCCAGCAGCTTGGGCCAGGGTTTAGGAAACACCATATATTTT. Translating it yields CASSLGQGLGNTIYF.

The chain uses TRBV9 and TRBJ2-1; TRBD2 agrees at 11 bases. The CDR3 has 15 amino acids. Germline CDR1 is SGDLS and CDR2 is YYNGEE. J lost 3 bases, V lost 3 bases, and 2 bases had no gene match. The CDR3 is CASSGSGGDYNEQFF. The CDR3 region has the DNA TGTGCCAGCAGCGGTAGCGGGGGGGACTACAATGAGCAGTTCTTC.

The chain carries TRBV4-2 and TRBJ2-7, with TRBD1 matching over 8 bases. The ends lost 1 base at V and 1 base at J; junction bases unmatched: 6. The germline gives CDR1 LGHNA, CDR2 YNFKEQ. The CDR3 consists of 16 residues. CDR3 DNA sequence: TGTGCCAGCAGCCAAGCCTGGACAGGGCCTTCCTACGAGCAGTACTTC. Translating gives CASSQAWTGPSYEQYF.

This clone came up a few times. V gene TRBV4-1 combines with J gene TRBJ2-5, with D possibly being TRBD2 (5 bases). V shed 0 bases and J shed 2 bases, with 10 bases lying between them. This CDR3 has 15 residues. The germline gives CDR1 MGHRA, CDR2 YSYEKL. CDR3 sequence: CASSQEMTNQETQYF. The CDR3 DNA is TGCGCCAGCAGCCAAGAGATGACTAATCAAGAGACCCAGTACTTC.

This chain connects TRBV5-6 to TRBJ2-1; perhaps TRBD2 as D (6 bases). CDR1 and CDR2 (germline): SGHDT, YYEEEE. The CDR3 sequence is 16 residues long. Trimming shortened V by 5 bases and J by 3 bases, and 18 bases separated the two germline ends. The CDR3 sequence: CASRGGVGANYNEQFF. In DNA, the CDR3 is TGTGCCAGCAGGGGCGGGGTCGGGGCGAACTACAATGAGCAGTTCTTC.

Concerning this clone: The same CDR3 is also encoded by other DNA sequences in this sample. This chain joins TRBV29-1 and TRBJ2-3, with unresolved D. The CDR3 spans 12 residues. Per the germline V gene, CDR1 is SQVTM and CDR2 is ANQGSEA. V lost 4 bases, J lost 0 bases, and 5 bases lay in between. The chain's CDR3 is CSVGDSTDTQYF. In DNA, the CDR3 is TGCAGCGTTGGTGACAGCACAGATACGCAGTATTTT.

CDR3 protein: CASSSLLQGGIEKLFF. Written as DNA, the CDR3 is TGTGCCAGCAGCTCTCTCTTACAGGGAGGAATCGAAAAACTGTTTTTT. The rearrangement uses TRBV11-2 and TRBJ1-4, with TRBD1 as a possible D gene (6 bases). The CDR3 is made up of 16 amino acids. Germline CDR1 SGHAT, CDR2 FQNNGV. V dropped 4 bases and J dropped 8 bases, with 20 bases sitting between them.

The V gene is TRBV11-2, the J gene TRBJ2-7; D is uncertain. V lost 4 bases and J 2 bases, leaving 12 bases between the germline ends. The CDR3 sequence is 14 residues long. Germline CDR1 SGHAT, CDR2 FQNNGV. As DNA, the CDR3 is TGTGCCAGCAGCTCAAGGCCTCTCCCCTACGAGCAGTACTTC. This encodes CASSSRPLPYEQYF.

This chain links TRBV15 with TRBJ2-7; D call uncertain. This CDR3 contains 17 residues. Trimming stripped 0 bases from V and 3 bases from J, with 18 bases between. The germline V gene has CDR1 LNHNV and CDR2 YYDKDF (reference sequence). The CDR3 protein is CATSREGKTADLYEQYF. CDR3 bases: TGTGCCACCAGCAGAGAAGGGAAAACCGCAGACCTCTACGAGCAGTACTTC.

The J gene is TRBJ2-7, the V gene TRBV14; D is unresolved. Per germline, CDR1 SGHDN and CDR2 FVKESK. This CDR3 spans 13 amino acids. V lost 0 bases and J lost 5, with 8 bases in between. CDR3: CASSQDLGHEQYF. The CDR3 DNA sequence: TGTGCCAGCAGCCAAGATCTTGGGCACGAGCAGTACTTC. Full variable domain (missing parts from reference TRBV14 and TRBJ2-7): EAGVTQFPSHSVIEKGQTVTLRCDPISGHDNLYWYRRVMGKEIKFLLHFVKESKQDESGMPNNRFLAERTGGTYSTLKVQPAELEDSGVYFCASSQDLGHEQYFGPGTRLTVT.

V and J are TRBV27 and TRBJ2-1; no definite D call. This CDR3 is built from 15 residues. In germline, CDR1 is MNHEY, CDR2 SMNVEV (reference sequence). The germline V and J ends were trimmed by 3 bases and 5 bases, with 14 bases remaining between them. CDR3 DNA sequence: TGTGCCAGCAGTTTGTCAGGAGTCGGCAACAATGAGCAGTTCTTC. It specifies CASSLSGVGNNEQFF.